These T cell receptor beta chains were read from a single sample in a study of cytomegalovirus exposure and HLA in healthy donors. Some clones are missing from TCRdb's copy, which holds only in-frame ones; the method was immunoSEQ multiplex PCR. The sample includes about 92,000 clones, just under 70% of them seen just once. The sample consisted of PBMCs. These receptors came from a man aged 45 to 65 in good health and CMV-seronegative. The CDR3 runs from the conserved cysteine through the conserved F or W. Fields, in order: V gene, D gene, J gene, clone size, CDR3 protein, CDR3 DNA. D genes are given only for firm matches. Clone size is not always given. Where it is, it says once, few, many or a class for expanded clones.

V: TRBV29-1; D: NA; J: TRBJ1-5; size: once; CDR3: CSVGAYNQPQHF; DNA: TGCAGCGTTGGGGCGTACAATCAGCCCCAGCATTTT
V: TRBV9; D: TRBD2; J: TRBJ2-3; size: NA; CDR3: CASSAGSGVVGDTQYF; DNA: TGTGCCAGCAGCGCCGGTAGCGGGGTAGTAGGGGATACGCAGTATTTT
V: TRBV19; D: NA; J: TRBJ1-1; size: NA; CDR3: CASSLRDTGPEAFF; DNA: TGTGCCAGTAGTCTCCGGGACACCGGGCCTGAAGCTTTCTTT
V: TRBV5-1; D: NA; J: TRBJ2-2; size: NA; CDR3: CASSLGQYANTGELFF; DNA: TGCGCCAGCAGCTTGGGACAGTACGCGAACACCGGGGAGCTGTTTTTT
V: TRBV10-2; D: TRBD1; J: TRBJ2-7; size: NA; CDR3: CASWDRGVDEQYF; DNA: TGCGCCAGTTGGGACAGGGGAGTCGACGAGCAGTACTTC
V: TRBV9; D: TRBD2; J: TRBJ2-3; size: NA; CDR3: CASSGTSGTWDTQYF; DNA: TGTGCCAGCAGCGGGACTAGCGGCACCTGGGATACGCAGTATTTT
V: TRBV30; D: NA; J: TRBJ1-1; size: NA; CDR3: CASRGAGDLNTEAFF; DNA: TGTGCCTCGAGGGGGGCAGGTGACTTGAACACTGAAGCTTTCTTT
V: TRBV10-3; D: TRBD1; J: TRBJ1-5; size: NA; CDR3: CAIGGKTGGSDSPQHF; DNA: TGTGCCATCGGGGGTAAGACAGGGGGATCCGATAGTCCCCAGCATTTT
V: TRBV5-1; D: NA; J: TRBJ2-3; size: few; CDR3: CASSLARVRDGTDTQYF; DNA: TGCGCCAGCAGCTTGGCGAGGGTTAGGGATGGGACAGATACGCAGTATTTT
V: TRBV27; D: NA; J: TRBJ1-2; size: NA; CDR3: CASSRTVNYGYTF; DNA: TGTGCCAGCAGCCGGACAGTTAACTATGGCTACACCTTC
V: TRBV6-5; D: TRBD1; J: TRBJ1-1; size: NA; CDR3: CASNDRVAAFSEAFF; DNA: TGTGCCAGTAACGACAGGGTAGCGGCCTTCTCTGAAGCTTTCTTT
V: TRBV7-6; D: NA; J: TRBJ2-5; size: NA; CDR3: CASSLDREETQYF; DNA: TGTGCCAGCAGCTTAGACAGGGAAGAGACCCAGTACTTC
V: TRBV5-1; D: TRBD1; J: TRBJ2-5; size: NA; CDR3: CASSPSTGAETQYF; DNA: TGCGCCAGCAGCCCTTCGACAGGGGCGGAGACCCAGTACTTC
V: TRBV7-9; D: NA; J: TRBJ2-6; size: NA; CDR3: CASSLRDGPRVNVLTF; DNA: TGTGCCAGCAGCTTACGGGATGGGCCCCGCGTCAACGTCCTGACTTTC
V: TRBV4-2; D: TRBD1; J: TRBJ2-7; size: NA; CDR3: CASSPPGTGGLEQYF; DNA: TGTGCCAGCAGCCCACCCGGGACAGGGGGCCTGGAGCAGTACTTC
V: TRBV5-1; D: NA; J: TRBJ1-1; size: few; CDR3: CASRPDSYTEAFF; DNA: TGCGCCAGCAGACCGGACTCGTACACTGAAGCTTTCTTT
V: TRBV14; D: NA; J: TRBJ2-3; size: few; CDR3: CASSQDPEAADTQYF; DNA: TGTGCCAGCAGCCAAGATCCAGAGGCGGCAGATACGCAGTATTTT
V: TRBV9; D: TRBD1; J: TRBJ1-2; size: NA; CDR3: CASSVVGTGGGYTF; DNA: TGTGCCAGCAGCGTAGTCGGGACAGGGGGCGGCTACACCTTC
V: TRBV5-1; D: TRBD2; J: TRBJ2-3; size: NA; CDR3: CASSLTSGSSSDTQYF; DNA: TGCGCCAGCAGCTTAACTAGCGGGAGCAGTTCAGATACGCAGTATTTT
V: TRBV7-9; D: NA; J: TRBJ2-3; size: NA; CDR3: CASSPPGLSTDTQYF; DNA: TGTGCCAGCAGCCCTCCGGGACTCAGCACAGATACGCAGTATTTT
V: TRBV21-1; D: NA; J: TRBJ1-6; size: NA; CDR3: CASSKVRQGRSPLHF; DNA: TGTGCCAGCAGCAAAGTGAGACAGGGACGTTCACCCCTCCACTTT
V: TRBV5-8; D: NA; J: TRBJ1-2; size: few; CDR3: CASSLEVRGAATF; DNA: TGTGCCAGCAGCTTGGAAGTCAGGGGAGCCGCCACCTTC
V: TRBV30; D: NA; J: TRBJ2-2; size: once; CDR3: CAWRGLAPGELFF; DNA: TGTGCCTGGAGGGGGCTGGCCCCCGGGGAGCTGTTTTTT
V: TRBV27; D: TRBD1; J: TRBJ1-5; size: NA; CDR3: CASSPWTGRGDYSNQPQHF; DNA: TGTGCCAGCAGTCCATGGACAGGAAGAGGGGATTATAGCAATCAGCCCCAGCATTTT
V: TRBV9; D: TRBD1; J: TRBJ1-1; size: NA; CDR3: CASSAGQVNTEAFF; DNA: TGTGCCAGCAGTGCGGGACAGGTTAACACTGAAGCTTTCTTT
V: TRBV4-3; D: TRBD1; J: TRBJ1-6; size: NA; CDR3: CASRQTGGNSPLHF; DNA: TGCGCCAGCAGACAAACAGGGGGAAATTCACCCCTCCACTTT
V: TRBV19; D: TRBD2; J: TRBJ2-1; size: NA; CDR3: CASSIDLPLFRGSVNEQFF; DNA: TGTGCCAGTAGTATAGATCTCCCCCTGTTCCGCGGGAGTGTCAATGAGCAGTTCTTC
V: TRBV4-3; D: NA; J: TRBJ1-1; size: few; CDR3: CASSQEGRGNTEAFF; DNA: TGCGCCAGCAGCCAAGAGGGCAGGGGGAACACTGAAGCTTTCTTT
V: TRBV6-6; D: TRBD1; J: TRBJ1-1; size: NA; CDR3: CASRKTGGLTEAFF; DNA: TGTGCCAGCAGAAAAACAGGGGGCTTAACTGAAGCTTTCTTT
V: TRBV5-1; D: TRBD1; J: TRBJ1-5; size: few; CDR3: CASSMGQGDQPQHF; DNA: TGCGCCAGCAGCATGGGACAGGGAGACCAGCCCCAGCATTTT
V: TRBV2; D: NA; J: TRBJ1-4; size: NA; CDR3: CASRAGGEKLFF; DNA: TGTGCCAGCAGGGCCGGCGGTGAAAAACTGTTTTTT
V: TRBV2; D: NA; J: TRBJ1-3; size: NA; CDR3: CASTGGTGNTIYF; DNA: TGTGCCAGCACCGGGGGGACCGGAAACACCATATATTTT
V: TRBV5-8; D: NA; J: TRBJ1-5; size: NA; CDR3: CASSFETFGNQPQHF; DNA: TGTGCCAGCAGCTTCGAAACCTTCGGGAATCAGCCCCAGCATTTT
V: TRBV30; D: NA; J: TRBJ2-6; size: few; CDR3: CAWRIKGAGANVLTF; DNA: TGTGCCTGGAGGATCAAGGGGGCTGGGGCCAACGTCCTGACTTTC
V: TRBV10-1; D: NA; J: TRBJ1-5; size: NA; CDR3: CASRPDKTNQPQHF; DNA: TGCGCCAGCAGACCAGACAAAACCAATCAGCCCCAGCATTTT
V: TRBV19; D: TRBD1; J: TRBJ1-5; size: NA; CDR3: CASRRQGVGNQPQHF; DNA: TGTGCCAGTAGAAGACAGGGGGTTGGCAATCAGCCCCAGCATTTT
V: TRBV10-1; D: NA; J: TRBJ2-7; size: few; CDR3: CASRTGPSSYEQYF; DNA: TGCGCCAGCCGAACAGGACCCTCCTCCTACGAGCAGTACTTC
V: TRBV5-6; D: NA; J: TRBJ2-2; size: once; CDR3: CASSLGRLAVTGELFF; DNA: TGTGCCAGCAGCTTGGGGCGGCTAGCCGTCACCGGGGAGCTGTTTTTT
V: TRBV14; D: NA; J: TRBJ2-5; size: NA; CDR3: CASSQGGTQYF; DNA: TGTGCCAGCAGCCAGGGGGGGACCCAGTACTTC
V: TRBV18; D: NA; J: TRBJ1-6; size: NA; CDR3: CASSPLQGPNSPLHF; DNA: TGTGCCAGCTCACCATTGCAGGGGCCAAATTCACCCCTCCACTTT
V: TRBV19; D: TRBD1; J: TRBJ1-4; size: NA; CDR3: CASSIEGTVIPKLFF; DNA: TGTGCCAGTAGTATAGAAGGGACAGTTATCCCAAAACTGTTTTTT
V: TRBV7-8; D: NA; J: TRBJ1-5; size: NA; CDR3: CASSLARTSSNQPQHF; DNA: TGTGCCAGCAGCTTAGCGAGGACATCTAGCAATCAGCCCCAGCATTTT
V: TRBV2; D: NA; J: TRBJ2-5; size: few; CDR3: CARRGGEETQYF; DNA: TGTGCCAGGCGAGGAGGGGAAGAGACCCAGTACTTC
V: TRBV5-1; D: NA; J: TRBJ1-1; size: NA; CDR3: CASSPPRGGGATFF; DNA: TGCGCCAGCAGCCCCCCTAGGGGGGGAGGCGCAACTTTCTTT
V: TRBV10-3; D: TRBD2; J: TRBJ2-5; size: NA; CDR3: CAIGGGETQYF; DNA: TGTGCCATCGGGGGGGGTGAGACCCAGTACTTC